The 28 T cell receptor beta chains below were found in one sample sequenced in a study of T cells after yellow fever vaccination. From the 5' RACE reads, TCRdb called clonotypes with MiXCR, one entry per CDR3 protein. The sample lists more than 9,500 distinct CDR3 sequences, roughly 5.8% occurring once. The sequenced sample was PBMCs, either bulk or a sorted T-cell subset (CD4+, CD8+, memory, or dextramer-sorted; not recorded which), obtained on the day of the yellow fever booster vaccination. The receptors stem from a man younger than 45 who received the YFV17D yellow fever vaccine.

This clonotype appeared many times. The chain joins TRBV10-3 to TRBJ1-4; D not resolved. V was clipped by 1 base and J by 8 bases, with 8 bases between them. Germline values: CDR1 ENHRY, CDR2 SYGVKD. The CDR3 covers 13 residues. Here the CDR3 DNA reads TGTGCCATCAGTGAGTACCTTCTGGAAAAACTGTTTTTT. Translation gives CAISEYLLEKLFF.

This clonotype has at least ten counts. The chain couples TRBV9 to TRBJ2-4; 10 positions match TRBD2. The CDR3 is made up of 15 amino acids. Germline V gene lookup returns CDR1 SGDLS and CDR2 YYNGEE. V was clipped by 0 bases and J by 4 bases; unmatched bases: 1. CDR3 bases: TGTGCCAGCAGCGTAGATAGCGGGAGGAAAAACATTCAGTACTTC. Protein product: CASSVDSGRKNIQYF.

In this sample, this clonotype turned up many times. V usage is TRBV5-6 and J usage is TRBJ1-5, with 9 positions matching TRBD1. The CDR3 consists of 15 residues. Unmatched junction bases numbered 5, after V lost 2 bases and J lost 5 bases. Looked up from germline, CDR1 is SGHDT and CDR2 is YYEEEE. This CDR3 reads CASSFSGTGYQPQHF. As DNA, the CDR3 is TGTGCCAGCAGCTTCTCCGGGACAGGGTATCAGCCCCAGCATTTT.

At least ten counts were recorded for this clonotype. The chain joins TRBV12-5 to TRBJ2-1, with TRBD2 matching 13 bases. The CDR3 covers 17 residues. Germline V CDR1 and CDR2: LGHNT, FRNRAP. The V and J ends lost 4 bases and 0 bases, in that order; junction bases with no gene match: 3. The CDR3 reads CASGSGTSGTSYNEQFF. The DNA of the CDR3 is TGTGCTAGTGGTTCGGGGACTAGCGGGACCTCCTACAATGAGCAGTTCTTC.

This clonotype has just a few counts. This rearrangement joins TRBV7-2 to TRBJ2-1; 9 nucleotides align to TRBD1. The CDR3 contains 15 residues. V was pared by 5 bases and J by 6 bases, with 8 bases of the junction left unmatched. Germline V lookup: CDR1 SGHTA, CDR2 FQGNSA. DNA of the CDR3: TGTGCCAGCAGCGCGGGACAGGGAGTTTTCAATGAGCAGTTCTTC. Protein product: CASSAGQGVFNEQFF.

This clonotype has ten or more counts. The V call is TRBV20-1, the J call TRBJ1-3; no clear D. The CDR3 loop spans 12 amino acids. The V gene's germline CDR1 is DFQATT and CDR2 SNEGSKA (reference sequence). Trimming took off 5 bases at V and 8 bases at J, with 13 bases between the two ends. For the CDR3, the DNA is TGCAGTGCTGCCGATCTGGGCCACACCATATATTTT. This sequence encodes CSAADLGHTIYF.

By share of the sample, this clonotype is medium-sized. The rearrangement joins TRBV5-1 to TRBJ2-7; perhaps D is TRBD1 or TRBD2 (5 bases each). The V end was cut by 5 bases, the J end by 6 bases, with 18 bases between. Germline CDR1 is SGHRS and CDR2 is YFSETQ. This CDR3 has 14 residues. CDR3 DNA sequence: TGCGCCAGCAGTCTTGAGGGGAGTTTGCCCGAGCAGTACTTC. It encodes CASSLEGSLPEQYF. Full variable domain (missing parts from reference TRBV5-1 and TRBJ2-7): KAGVTQTPRYLIKTRGQQVTLSCSPISGHRSVSWYQQTPGQGLQFLFEYFSETQRNKGNFPGRFSGRQFSNSRSEMNVSTLELGDSALYLCASSLEGSLPEQYFGPGTRLTVT.

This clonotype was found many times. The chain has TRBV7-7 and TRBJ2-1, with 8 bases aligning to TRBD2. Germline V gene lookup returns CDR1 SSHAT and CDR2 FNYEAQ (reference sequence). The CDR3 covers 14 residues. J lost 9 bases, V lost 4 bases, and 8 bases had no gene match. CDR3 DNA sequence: TGTGCCAGCAGCTCCTATTTGGCGGGAGGTGAGCAGTTCTTC. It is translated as CASSSYLAGGEQFF.

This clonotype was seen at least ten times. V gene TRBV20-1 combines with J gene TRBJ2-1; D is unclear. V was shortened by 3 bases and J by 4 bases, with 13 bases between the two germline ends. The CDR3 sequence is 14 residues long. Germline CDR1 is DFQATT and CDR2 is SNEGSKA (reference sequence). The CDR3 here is CSASGRRLYNEQFF. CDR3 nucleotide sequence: TGCAGTGCTAGCGGGCGGAGATTATACAATGAGCAGTTCTTC.

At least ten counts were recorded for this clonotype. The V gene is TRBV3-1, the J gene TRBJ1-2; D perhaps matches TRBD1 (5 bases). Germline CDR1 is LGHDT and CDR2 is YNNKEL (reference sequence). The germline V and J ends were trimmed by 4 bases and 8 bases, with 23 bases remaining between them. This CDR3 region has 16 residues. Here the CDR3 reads CASSLLTAAGVGGYTF. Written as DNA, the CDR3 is TGTGCCAGCAGCCTGCTAACGGCGGCGGGGGTCGGAGGCTACACCTTC.

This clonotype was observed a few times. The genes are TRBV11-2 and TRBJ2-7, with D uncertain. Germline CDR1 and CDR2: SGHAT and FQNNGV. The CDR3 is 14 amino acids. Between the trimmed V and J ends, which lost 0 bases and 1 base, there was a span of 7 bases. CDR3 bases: TGTGCCAGCAGCTTAGAAGTTAGGTCCTACGAGCAGTACTTC. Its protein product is CASSLEVRSYEQYF.

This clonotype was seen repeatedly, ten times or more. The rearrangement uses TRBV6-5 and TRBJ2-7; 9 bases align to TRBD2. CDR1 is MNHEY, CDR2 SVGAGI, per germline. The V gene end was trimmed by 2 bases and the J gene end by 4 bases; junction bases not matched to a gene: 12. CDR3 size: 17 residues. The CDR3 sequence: CASSYPLISGRPYEQYF. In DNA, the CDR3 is TGTGCCAGCAGTTACCCCCTTATTAGCGGGAGACCGTACGAGCAGTACTTC.

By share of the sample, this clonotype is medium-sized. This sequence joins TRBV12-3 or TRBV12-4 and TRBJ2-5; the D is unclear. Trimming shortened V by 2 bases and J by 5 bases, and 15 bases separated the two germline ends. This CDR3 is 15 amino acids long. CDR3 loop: CASSLLGARPETQYF. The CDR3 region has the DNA TGTGCCAGCAGTTTACTCGGAGCGAGGCCTGAGACCCAGTACTTC.

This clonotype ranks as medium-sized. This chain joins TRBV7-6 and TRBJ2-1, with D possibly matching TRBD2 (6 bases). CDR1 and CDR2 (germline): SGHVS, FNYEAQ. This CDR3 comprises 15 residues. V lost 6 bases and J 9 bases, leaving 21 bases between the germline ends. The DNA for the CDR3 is TGTGCCAGCAGATCTTCCTCGGGGTTGGGAGGTGAGCAGTTCTTC. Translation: CASRSSSGLGGEQFF.

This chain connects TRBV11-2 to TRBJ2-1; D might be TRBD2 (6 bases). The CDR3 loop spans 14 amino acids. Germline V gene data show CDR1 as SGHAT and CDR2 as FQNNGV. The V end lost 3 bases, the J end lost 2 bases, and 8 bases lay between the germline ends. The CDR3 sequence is CASSLERAYNEQFF. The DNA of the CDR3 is TGTGCCAGCAGCTTGGAGCGGGCCTACAATGAGCAGTTCTTC.

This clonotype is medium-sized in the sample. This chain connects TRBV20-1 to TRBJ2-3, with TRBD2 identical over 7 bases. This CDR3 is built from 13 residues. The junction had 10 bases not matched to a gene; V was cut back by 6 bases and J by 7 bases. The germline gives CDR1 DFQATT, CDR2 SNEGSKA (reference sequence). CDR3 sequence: CSAELSGGNTQYF. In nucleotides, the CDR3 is TGCAGTGCCGAGTTGTCGGGAGGAAATACGCAGTATTTT.

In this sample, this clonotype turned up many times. CDR3 loop: CASSLRGPEETQYF. The CDR3 bases are TGTGCCAGCAGCTTAAGGGGACCTGAAGAGACCCAGTACTTC. The J gene is TRBJ2-5, the V gene TRBV7-3; D might be TRBD1 or TRBD2, each matching 5 bases. With 1 base removed from V and 3 bases from J, the gap between germline ends came to 9 bases. Per germline, CDR1 SGHTA and CDR2 FQGTGA. This CDR3 comprises 14 residues. Full variable domain (rest looked up from reference TRBV7-3 and TRBJ2-5): GAGVSQTPSNKVTEKGKYVELRCDPISGHTALYWYRQSLGQGPEFLIYFQGTGAADDSGLPNDRFFAVRPEGSVSTLKIQRTERGDSAVYLCASSLRGPEETQYFGPGTRLLVL.

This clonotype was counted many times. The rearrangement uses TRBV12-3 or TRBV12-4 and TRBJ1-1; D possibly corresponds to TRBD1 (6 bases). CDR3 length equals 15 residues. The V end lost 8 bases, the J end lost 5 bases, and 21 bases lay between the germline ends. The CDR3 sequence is CASGPGGAFYTEAFF. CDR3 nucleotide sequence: TGTGCCAGCGGGCCTGGGGGGGCGTTTTATACTGAAGCTTTCTTT.

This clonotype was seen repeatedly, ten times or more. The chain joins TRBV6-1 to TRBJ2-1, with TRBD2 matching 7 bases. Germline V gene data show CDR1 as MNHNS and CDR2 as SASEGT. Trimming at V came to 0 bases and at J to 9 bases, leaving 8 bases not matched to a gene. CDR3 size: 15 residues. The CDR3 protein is CASSEALMPGGEQFF. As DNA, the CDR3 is TGTGCCAGCAGTGAAGCCCTAATGCCGGGGGGTGAGCAGTTCTTC.

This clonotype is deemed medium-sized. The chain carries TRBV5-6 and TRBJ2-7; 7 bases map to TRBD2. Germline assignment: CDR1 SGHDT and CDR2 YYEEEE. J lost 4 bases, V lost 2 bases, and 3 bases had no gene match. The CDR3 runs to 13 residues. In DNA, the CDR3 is TGTGCCAGCAGCTTCCGAGCGGGATACGAGCAGTACTTC. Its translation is CASSFRAGYEQYF.

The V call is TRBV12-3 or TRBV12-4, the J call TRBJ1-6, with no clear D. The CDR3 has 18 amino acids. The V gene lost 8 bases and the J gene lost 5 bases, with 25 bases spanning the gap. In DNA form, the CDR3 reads TGTGCCAGCTGTCGATACTTTGCCTGGGAGGATAATAATTCACCCCTCCACTTT. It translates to CASCRYFAWEDNNSPLHF.

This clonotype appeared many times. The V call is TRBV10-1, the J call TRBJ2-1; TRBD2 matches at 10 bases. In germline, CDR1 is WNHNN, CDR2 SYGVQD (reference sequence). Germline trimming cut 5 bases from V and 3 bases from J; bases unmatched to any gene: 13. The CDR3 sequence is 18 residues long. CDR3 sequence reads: CASSPSKREGPGYNEQFF. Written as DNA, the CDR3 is TGCGCCAGCAGTCCCAGCAAGCGGGAGGGCCCGGGCTACAATGAGCAGTTCTTC.

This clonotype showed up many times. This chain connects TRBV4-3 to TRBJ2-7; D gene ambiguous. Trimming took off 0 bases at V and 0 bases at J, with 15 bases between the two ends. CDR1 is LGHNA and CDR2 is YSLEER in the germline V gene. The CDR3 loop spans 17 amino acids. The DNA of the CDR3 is TGCGCCAGCAGCCAAGATTACCCGCCCAGGAGCTCCTACGAGCAGTACTTC. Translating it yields CASSQDYPPRSSYEQYF.

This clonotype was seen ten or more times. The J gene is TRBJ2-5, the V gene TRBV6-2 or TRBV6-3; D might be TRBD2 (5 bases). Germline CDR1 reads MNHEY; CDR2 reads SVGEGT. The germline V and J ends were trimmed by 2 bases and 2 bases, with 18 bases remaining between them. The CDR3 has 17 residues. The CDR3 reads CASSYTTPRGHQETQYF. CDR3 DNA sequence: TGTGCCAGCAGTTACACAACTCCTCGGGGTCATCAAGAGACCCAGTACTTC.

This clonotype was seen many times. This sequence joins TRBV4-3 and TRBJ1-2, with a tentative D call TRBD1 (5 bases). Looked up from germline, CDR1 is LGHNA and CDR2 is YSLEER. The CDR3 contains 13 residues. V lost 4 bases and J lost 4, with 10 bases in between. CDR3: CASSLAGTYGYTF. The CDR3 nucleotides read TGCGCCAGCAGCCTTGCCGGGACCTATGGCTACACCTTC.

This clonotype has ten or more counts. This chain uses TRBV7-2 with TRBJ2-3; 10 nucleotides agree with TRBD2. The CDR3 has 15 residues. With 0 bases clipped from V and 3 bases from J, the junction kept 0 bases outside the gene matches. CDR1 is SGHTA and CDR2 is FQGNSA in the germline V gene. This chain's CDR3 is CASSLASGGTDTQYF. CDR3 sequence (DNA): TGTGCCAGCAGCTTAGCTAGCGGGGGGACAGATACGCAGTATTTT.

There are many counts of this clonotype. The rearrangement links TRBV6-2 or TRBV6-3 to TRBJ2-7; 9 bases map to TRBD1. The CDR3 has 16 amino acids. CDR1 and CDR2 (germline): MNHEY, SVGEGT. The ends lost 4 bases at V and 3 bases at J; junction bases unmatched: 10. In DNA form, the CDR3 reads TGTGCCAGCAGTTCTCCGGTGACAGGGGGATTCTACGAGCAGTACTTC. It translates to CASSSPVTGGFYEQYF.

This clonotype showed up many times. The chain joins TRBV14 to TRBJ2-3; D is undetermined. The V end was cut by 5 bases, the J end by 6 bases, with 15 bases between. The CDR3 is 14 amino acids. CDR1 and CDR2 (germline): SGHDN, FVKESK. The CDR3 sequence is CASSSLDLPDTQYF. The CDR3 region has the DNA TGTGCCAGCAGCTCTCTTGACCTCCCGGATACGCAGTATTTT.